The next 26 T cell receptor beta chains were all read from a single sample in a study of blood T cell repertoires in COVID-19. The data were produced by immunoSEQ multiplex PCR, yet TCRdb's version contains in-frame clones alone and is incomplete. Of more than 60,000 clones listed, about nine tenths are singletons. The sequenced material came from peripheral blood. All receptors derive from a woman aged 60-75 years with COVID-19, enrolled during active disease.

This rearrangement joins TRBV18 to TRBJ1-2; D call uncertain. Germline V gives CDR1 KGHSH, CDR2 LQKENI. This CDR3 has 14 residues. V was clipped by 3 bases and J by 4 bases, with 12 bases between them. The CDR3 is CASSPPSVAYGYTF. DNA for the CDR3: TGTGCCAGCTCACCTCCTTCGGTCGCCTATGGCTACACCTTC.

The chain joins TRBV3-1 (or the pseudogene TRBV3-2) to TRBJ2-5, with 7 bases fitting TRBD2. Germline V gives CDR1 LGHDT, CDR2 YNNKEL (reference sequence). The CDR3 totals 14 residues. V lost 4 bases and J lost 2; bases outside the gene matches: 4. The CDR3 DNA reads TGTGCCAGCAGCCGGGCGGGGGAGCAAGAGACCCAGTACTTC. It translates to CASSRAGEQETQYF.

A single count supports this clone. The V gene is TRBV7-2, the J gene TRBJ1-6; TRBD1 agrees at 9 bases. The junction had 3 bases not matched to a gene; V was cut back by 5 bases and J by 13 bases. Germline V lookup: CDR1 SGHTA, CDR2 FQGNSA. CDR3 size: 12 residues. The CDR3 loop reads CASSADRGPLHF. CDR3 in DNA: TGTGCCAGCAGCGCGGACAGGGGTCCCCTCCACTTT.

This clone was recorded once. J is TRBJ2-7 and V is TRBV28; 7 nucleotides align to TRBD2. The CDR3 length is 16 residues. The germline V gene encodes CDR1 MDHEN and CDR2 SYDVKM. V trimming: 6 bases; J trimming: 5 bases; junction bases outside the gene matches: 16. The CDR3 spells CASRLLHSGKINEQYF. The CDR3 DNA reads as TGTGCCAGCAGACTCCTCCACAGCGGGAAAATCAACGAGCAGTACTTC.

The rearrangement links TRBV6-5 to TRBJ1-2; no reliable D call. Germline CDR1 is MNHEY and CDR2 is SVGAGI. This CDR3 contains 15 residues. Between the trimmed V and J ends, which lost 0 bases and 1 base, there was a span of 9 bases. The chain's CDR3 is CASSYSLRFNYGYTF. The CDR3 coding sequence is TGTGCCAGCAGTTACTCATTACGGTTTAACTATGGCTACACCTTC.

CDR3 in DNA: TGTGCCAGCAGCTCCCTCGGCGGGGAGCTGTTTTTT. Amino acid sequence: CASSSLGGELFF. The chain combines TRBV7-9 with TRBJ2-2; D is ambiguous. The CDR3 has 12 amino acids. V gave up 4 bases and J gave up 7 bases, with 7 bases separating them. Looked up from germline, CDR1 is SEHNR and CDR2 is FQNEAQ (reference sequence).

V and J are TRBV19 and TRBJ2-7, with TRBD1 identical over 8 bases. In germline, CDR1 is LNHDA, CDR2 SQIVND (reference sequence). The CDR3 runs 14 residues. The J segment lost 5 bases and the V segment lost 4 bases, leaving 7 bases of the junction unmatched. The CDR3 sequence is CASSRPGGFHEQYF. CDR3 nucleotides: TGTGCCAGTAGTAGGCCAGGGGGCTTCCACGAGCAGTACTTC.

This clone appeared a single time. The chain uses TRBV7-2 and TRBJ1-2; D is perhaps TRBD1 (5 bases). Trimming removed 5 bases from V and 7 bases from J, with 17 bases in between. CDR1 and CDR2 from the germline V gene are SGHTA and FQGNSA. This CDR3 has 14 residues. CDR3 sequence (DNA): TGTGCCAGCAGCGTAGGGCAGGGCTCAGGTGGCTACACCTTC. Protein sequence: CASSVGQGSGGYTF.

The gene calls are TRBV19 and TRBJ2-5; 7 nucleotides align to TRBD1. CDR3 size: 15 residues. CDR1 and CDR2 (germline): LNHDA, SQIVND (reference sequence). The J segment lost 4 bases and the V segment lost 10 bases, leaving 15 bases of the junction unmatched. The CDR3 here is CATIDRSRGIETQYF. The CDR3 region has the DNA TGTGCCACCATAGACAGGAGCAGGGGGATAGAGACCCAGTACTTC.

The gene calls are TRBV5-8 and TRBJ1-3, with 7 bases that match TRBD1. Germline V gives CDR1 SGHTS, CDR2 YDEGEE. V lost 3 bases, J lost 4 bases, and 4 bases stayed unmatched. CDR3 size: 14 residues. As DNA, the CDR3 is TGTGCCAGCAGCTCAACAGGGGTCGGAAACACCATATATTTT. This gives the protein CASSSTGVGNTIYF.

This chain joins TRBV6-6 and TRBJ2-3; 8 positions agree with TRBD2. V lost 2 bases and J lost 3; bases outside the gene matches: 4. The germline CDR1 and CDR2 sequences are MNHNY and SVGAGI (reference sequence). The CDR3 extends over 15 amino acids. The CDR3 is CASSYERESTDTQYF. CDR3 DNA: TGTGCCAGCAGTTACGAGCGGGAGTCAACAGATACGCAGTATTTT.

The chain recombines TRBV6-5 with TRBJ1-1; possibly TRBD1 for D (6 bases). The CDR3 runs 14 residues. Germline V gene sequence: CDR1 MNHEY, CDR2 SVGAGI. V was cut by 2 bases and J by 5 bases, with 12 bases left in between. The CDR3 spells CASSYGGAWTEAFF. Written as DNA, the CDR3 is TGTGCCAGCAGTTACGGGGGGGCTTGGACTGAAGCTTTCTTT.

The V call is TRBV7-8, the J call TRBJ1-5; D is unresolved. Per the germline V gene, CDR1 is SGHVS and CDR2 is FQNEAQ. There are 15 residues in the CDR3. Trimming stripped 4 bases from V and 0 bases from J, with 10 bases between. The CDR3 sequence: CASSSRSFSNQPQHF. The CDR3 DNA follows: TGTGCCAGCAGCTCCAGATCCTTTAGCAATCAGCCCCAGCATTTT.

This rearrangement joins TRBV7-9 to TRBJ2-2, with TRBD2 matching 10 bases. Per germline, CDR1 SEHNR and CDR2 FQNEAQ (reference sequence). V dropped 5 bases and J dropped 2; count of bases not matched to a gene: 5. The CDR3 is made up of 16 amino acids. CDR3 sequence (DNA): TGTGCCAGCAGCATGGGACTAGCGCCTAACACCGGGGAGCTGTTTTTT. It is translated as CASSMGLAPNTGELFF.

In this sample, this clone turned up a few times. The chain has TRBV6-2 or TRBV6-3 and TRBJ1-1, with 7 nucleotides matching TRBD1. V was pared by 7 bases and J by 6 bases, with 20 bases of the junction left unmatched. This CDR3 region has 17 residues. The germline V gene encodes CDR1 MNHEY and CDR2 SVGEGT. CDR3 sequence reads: CASTPEFGRGVRAEAFF. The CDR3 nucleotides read TGTGCCAGCACCCCCGAGTTCGGCAGGGGGGTTCGAGCTGAAGCTTTCTTT.

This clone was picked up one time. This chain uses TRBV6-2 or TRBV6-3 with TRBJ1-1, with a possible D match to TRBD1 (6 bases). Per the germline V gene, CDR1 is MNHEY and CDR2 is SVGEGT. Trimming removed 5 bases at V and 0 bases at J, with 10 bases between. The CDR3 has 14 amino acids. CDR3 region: CASSTGTMNTEAFF. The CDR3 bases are TGTGCCAGCAGTACCGGGACAATGAACACTGAAGCTTTCTTT.

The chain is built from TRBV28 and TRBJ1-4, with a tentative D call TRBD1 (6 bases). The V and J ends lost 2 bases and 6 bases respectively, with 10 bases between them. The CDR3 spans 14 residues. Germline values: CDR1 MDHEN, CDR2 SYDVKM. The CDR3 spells CASSLPQGDEKLFF. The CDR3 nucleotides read TGTGCCAGCAGTTTACCACAGGGAGATGAAAAACTGTTTTTT.

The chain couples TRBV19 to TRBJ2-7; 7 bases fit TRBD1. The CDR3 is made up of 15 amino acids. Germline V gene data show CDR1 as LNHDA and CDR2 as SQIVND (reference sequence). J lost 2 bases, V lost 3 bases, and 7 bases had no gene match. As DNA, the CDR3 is TGTGCCAGTAGTATGAGAGGTGGACAGGCCTACGAGCAGTACTTC. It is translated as CASSMRGGQAYEQYF.

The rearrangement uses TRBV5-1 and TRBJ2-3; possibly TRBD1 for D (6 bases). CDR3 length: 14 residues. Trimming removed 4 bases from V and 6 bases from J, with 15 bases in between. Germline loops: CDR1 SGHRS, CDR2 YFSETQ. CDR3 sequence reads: CASSLLGGRDTQYF. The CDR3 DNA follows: TGCGCCAGCAGCCTCCTAGGGGGAAGGGATACGCAGTATTTT.

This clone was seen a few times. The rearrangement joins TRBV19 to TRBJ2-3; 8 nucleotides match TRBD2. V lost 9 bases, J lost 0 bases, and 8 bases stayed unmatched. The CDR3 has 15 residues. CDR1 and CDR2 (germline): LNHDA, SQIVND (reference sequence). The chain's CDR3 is CASGGDRPSTDTQYF. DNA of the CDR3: TGTGCCAGCGGGGGGGATCGACCTAGCACAGATACGCAGTATTTT.

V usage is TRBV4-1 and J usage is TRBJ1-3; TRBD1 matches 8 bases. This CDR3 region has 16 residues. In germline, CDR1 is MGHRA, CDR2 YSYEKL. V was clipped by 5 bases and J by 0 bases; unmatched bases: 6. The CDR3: CASSYTGGSSGNTIYF. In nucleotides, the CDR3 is TGCGCCAGCAGCTATACAGGGGGTAGCTCTGGAAACACCATATATTTT.

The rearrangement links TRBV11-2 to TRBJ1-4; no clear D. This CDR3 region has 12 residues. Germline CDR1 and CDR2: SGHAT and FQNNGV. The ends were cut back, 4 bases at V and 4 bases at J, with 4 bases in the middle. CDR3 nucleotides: TGTGCCAGCAGCTCGTTTAATGAAAAACTGTTTTTT. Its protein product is CASSSFNEKLFF. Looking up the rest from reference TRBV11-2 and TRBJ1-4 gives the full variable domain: EAGVAQSPRYKIIEKRQSVAFWCNPISGHATLYWYQQILGQGPKLLIQFQNNGVVDDSQLPKDRFSAERLKGVDSTLKIQPAKLEDSAVYLCASSSFNEKLFFGSGTQLSVL.

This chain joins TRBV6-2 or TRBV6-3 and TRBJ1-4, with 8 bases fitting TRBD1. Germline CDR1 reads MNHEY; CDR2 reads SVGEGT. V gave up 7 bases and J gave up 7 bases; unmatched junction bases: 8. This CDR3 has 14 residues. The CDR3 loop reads CASNPGQGGEKLFF. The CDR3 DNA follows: TGTGCCAGCAACCCCGGACAGGGAGGTGAAAAACTGTTTTTT.

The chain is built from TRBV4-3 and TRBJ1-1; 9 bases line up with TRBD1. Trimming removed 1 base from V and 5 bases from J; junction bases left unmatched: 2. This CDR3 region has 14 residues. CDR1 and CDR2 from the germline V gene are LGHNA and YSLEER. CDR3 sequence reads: CASSQGDRVTEAFF. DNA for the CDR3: TGCGCCAGCAGCCAAGGGGACAGGGTAACTGAAGCTTTCTTT.

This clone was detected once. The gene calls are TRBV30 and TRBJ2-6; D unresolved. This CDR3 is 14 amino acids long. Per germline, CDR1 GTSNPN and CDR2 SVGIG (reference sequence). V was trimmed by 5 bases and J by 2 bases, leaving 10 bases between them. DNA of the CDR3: TGTGCCTGGGGGATGGCCGCTGGGGCCAACGTCCTGACTTTC. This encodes CAWGMAAGANVLTF.

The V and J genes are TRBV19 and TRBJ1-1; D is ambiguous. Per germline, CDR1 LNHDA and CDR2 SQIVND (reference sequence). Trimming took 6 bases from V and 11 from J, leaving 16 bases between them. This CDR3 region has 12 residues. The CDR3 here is CASSGSSPRAFF. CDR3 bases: TGTGCCAGTAGCGGAAGTTCCCCGAGGGCTTTCTTT.